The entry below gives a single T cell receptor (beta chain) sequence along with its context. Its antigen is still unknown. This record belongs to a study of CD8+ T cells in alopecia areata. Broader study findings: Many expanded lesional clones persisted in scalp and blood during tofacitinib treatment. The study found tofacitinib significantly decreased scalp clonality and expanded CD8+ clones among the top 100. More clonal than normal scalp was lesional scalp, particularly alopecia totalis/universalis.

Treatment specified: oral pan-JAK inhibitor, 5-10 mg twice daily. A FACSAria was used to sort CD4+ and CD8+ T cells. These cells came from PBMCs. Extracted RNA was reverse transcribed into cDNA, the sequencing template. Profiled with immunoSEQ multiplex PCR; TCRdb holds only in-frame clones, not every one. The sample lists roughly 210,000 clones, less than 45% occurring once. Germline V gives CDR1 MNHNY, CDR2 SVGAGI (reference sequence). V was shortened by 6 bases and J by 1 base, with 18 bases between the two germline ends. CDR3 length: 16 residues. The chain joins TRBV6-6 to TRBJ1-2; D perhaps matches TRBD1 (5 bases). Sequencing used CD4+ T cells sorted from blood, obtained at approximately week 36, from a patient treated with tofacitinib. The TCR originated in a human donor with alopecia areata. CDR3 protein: CASRSREGSLNYGYTF. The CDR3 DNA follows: TGTGCCAGCAGGAGCAGGGAAGGTTCGCTTAACTATGGCTACACCTTC.